Shown below are 27 T cell receptor beta chains from a single sample sequenced in a study of shared clonotypes between healthy human individuals. Libraries were prepared by immunoSEQ multiplex PCR; TCRdb keeps only in-frame clonotypes and omits some of them. The sample has 490,000 or so clones; 75% to 85% are singletons. Sequencing input: PBMCs. The origin of the receptors is a woman aged 40 to 55 in good health. Some clones in this sample may be carry-over from other donors' samples.

This chain links TRBV12-2 with TRBJ2-1. TRBV12-2 is designated a pseudogene. CDR3 length: 20 amino acids. CDR3 nucleotides: TGTGCAAGTCGCTTGGGGCCGACAGGGAACCCCGGACTAGATGGCAATGAGCAGTTCTTC. Translation: CASRLGPTGNPGLDGNEQFF.

The rearrangement uses TRBV28 and TRBJ1-1; D possibly corresponds to TRBD1 (6 bases). This CDR3 is built from 17 residues. V was clipped by 3 bases and J by 1 base, with 18 bases between them. Germline loops: CDR1 MDHEN, CDR2 SYDVKM. The CDR3: CASSFPSYDRSNTEAFF. CDR3 coding DNA: TGTGCCAGCAGTTTTCCCAGCTACGACAGGTCGAACACTGAAGCTTTCTTT.

There are a few counts of this clone. The J gene is TRBJ2-7, the V gene TRBV27, with TRBD2 matching over 10 bases. The CDR3 runs to 16 residues. The germline CDR1 and CDR2 sequences are MNHEY and SMNVEV (reference sequence). The ends lost 5 bases at V and 4 bases at J; junction bases unmatched: 11. This chain's CDR3 is CASSPSLAGDGYEQYF. DNA of the CDR3: TGTGCCAGCAGTCCCTCCCTAGCGGGAGATGGGTACGAGCAGTACTTC.

The chain carries TRBV10-2 and TRBJ2-7, with 9 bases fitting TRBD1. Germline V gives CDR1 WSHSY, CDR2 SAAADI. V lost 0 bases and J lost 4; bases outside the gene matches: 4. CDR3 length: 15 residues. CDR3 sequence (DNA): TGCGCCAGCAGTGAGTCGAGACAGGGGGAGTACGAGCAGTACTTC. Its protein is CASSESRQGEYEQYF.

This clone was counted ten times or more. The chain carries TRBV9 and TRBJ2-3; TRBD2 matches at 16 bases. CDR3 size: 20 residues. In germline, CDR1 is SGDLS, CDR2 YYNGEE. Trimming took 4 bases from V and 3 from J; bases not matched to a gene: 14. As DNA, the CDR3 is TGTGCCAGCAGCTCAGCCCCCGGGACTAGCGGGAGGGCCGGAACAGATACGCAGTATTTT. Amino acids: CASSSAPGTSGRAGTDTQYF. The variable domain in full, completed from reference TRBV9 and TRBJ2-3, reads DSGVTQTPKHLITATGQRVTLRCSPRSGDLSVYWYQQSLDQGLQFLIQYYNGEERAKGNILERFSAQQFPDLHSELNLSSLELGDSALYFCASSSAPGTSGRAGTDTQYFGPGTRLTVL.

The chain couples TRBV7-9 to TRBJ2-7; 8 bases fit TRBD2. After removal of 4 bases from V and 0 bases from J, the junction contained 5 bases not matched to a gene. Germline V gene lookup returns CDR1 SEHNR and CDR2 FQNEAQ (reference sequence). The CDR3 runs 15 residues. CDR3 residues: CASSSSGSRSYEQYF. The CDR3, as DNA: TGTGCCAGCAGCTCGAGCGGGAGCCGCTCCTACGAGCAGTACTTC.

This chain uses TRBV7-2 with TRBJ1-5; D remains ambiguous. Germline V gene lookup returns CDR1 SGHTA and CDR2 FQGNSA. CDR3 length: 14 residues. With 2 bases removed from V and 1 base from J, the gap between germline ends came to 6 bases. The CDR3 DNA reads TGTGCCAGCAGCTTAAGAAGAAGCAATCAGCCCCAGCATTTT. This codes for CASSLRRSNQPQHF.

This chain connects TRBV4-2 to TRBJ2-7; TRBD1 aligns across 10 bases. CDR3 size: 13 residues. Looked up from germline, CDR1 is LGHNA and CDR2 is YNFKEQ. The V and J ends lost 8 bases and 3 bases, in that order; junction bases with no gene match: 4. CDR3 region: CASARDRGYEQYF. DNA of the CDR3: TGTGCCAGCGCCCGGGACAGGGGCTACGAGCAGTACTTC.

In its sample, this clone was seen once. The chain recombines TRBV11-2 with TRBJ2-3; 12 nucleotides match TRBD2. Per germline, CDR1 SGHAT and CDR2 FQNNGV. V dropped 5 bases and J dropped 4; count of bases not matched to a gene: 4. This CDR3 has 15 amino acids. CDR3 nucleotide sequence: TGTGCCAGCAGCACACCTAGCGGGAGGGCAGATACGCAGTATTTT. As protein: CASSTPSGRADTQYF.

The chain recombines TRBV11-2 with TRBJ1-2; D uncertain. The germline V gene encodes CDR1 SGHAT and CDR2 FQNNGV. The CDR3 length is 13 residues. The ends were cut back, 1 base at V and 7 bases at J, with 10 bases in the middle. CDR3 region: CASSLGSGSGYTF. CDR3 DNA: TGTGCCAGCAGCTTAGGGTCCGGGAGTGGCTACACCTTC.

The CDR3 DNA reads TGTGCCAGCAGCTTAAATTACGGGACAGGTGGGGAGCAGTACTTC. Translating gives CASSLNYGTGGEQYF. V is TRBV11-2 and J is TRBJ2-7; TRBD1 aligns across 8 bases. The CDR3 has 15 residues. V lost 2 bases, J lost 7 bases, and 10 bases stayed unmatched. Germline CDR1 SGHAT, CDR2 FQNNGV.

This rearrangement joins TRBV4-3 to TRBJ2-5; D is ambiguous. From germline, CDR1 is LGHNA and CDR2 YSLEER. Trimming cost V 0 bases and J 5 bases, with 19 bases left between them. The CDR3 totals 17 residues. CDR3 sequence: CASSQDRGSARRETQYF. The CDR3 DNA sequence: TGCGCCAGCAGCCAAGATCGAGGCAGCGCAAGGCGCGAGACCCAGTACTTC.

In nucleotides, the CDR3 is TGTGCCAGCAGCTACTACTCGGGACGATCGCTATACGAGCAGTACTTC. This encodes CASSYYSGRSLYEQYF. This chain connects TRBV5-6 to TRBJ2-7; either TRBD1 or TRBD2 may fit D (5 bases each). The germline gives CDR1 SGHDT, CDR2 YYEEEE. The CDR3 covers 16 residues. V was clipped by 3 bases and J by 4 bases, with 20 bases between them.

CDR3 sequence (DNA): TGTGCCAGCAGAGCCACAGGGAACTCCTACAATGAGCAGTTCTTC. It yields the protein CASRATGNSYNEQFF. This chain joins TRBV28 and TRBJ2-1, with TRBD1 as a possible D gene (6 bases). The CDR3 totals 15 residues. Trimming stripped 6 bases from V and 0 bases from J, with 12 bases between. From germline, CDR1 is MDHEN and CDR2 SYDVKM.

This clone has ten or more counts. The chain employs TRBV7-2 and TRBJ2-1; 9 nucleotides agree with TRBD2. The CDR3 sequence is 15 residues long. Germline V gene sequence: CDR1 SGHTA, CDR2 FQGNSA. V dropped 1 base and J dropped 9; count of bases not matched to a gene: 7. CDR3 sequence: CASSLVVTSGVEQFF. CDR3 DNA: TGTGCCAGCAGCTTAGTAGTGACTAGCGGCGTTGAGCAGTTCTTC. The complete variable domain, with remaining parts taken from reference TRBV7-2 and TRBJ2-1, reads GAGVSQSPSNKVTEKGKDVELRCDPISGHTALYWYRQSLGQGLEFLIYFQGNSAPDKSGLPSDRFSAERTGGSVSTLTIQRTQQEDSAVYLCASSLVVTSGVEQFFGPGTRLTVL.

This chain uses TRBV5-1 with TRBJ2-1; TRBD1 agrees at 9 bases. The CDR3 totals 14 residues. After removal of 4 bases from V and 9 bases from J, the junction contained 8 bases not matched to a gene. Germline V lookup: CDR1 SGHRS, CDR2 YFSETQ. The CDR3 loop reads CASSPDRGWTEQFF. CDR3 nucleotides: TGCGCCAGCAGCCCGGACAGGGGATGGACTGAGCAGTTCTTC. The variable domain in full, completed from reference TRBV5-1 and TRBJ2-1, reads KAGVTQTPRYLIKTRGQQVTLSCSPISGHRSVSWYQQTPGQGLQFLFEYFSETQRNKGNFPGRFSGRQFSNSRSEMNVSTLELGDSALYLCASSPDRGWTEQFFGPGTRLTVL.

This clone appeared a single time. The chain is built from TRBV19 and TRBJ2-1, with D unresolved. This CDR3 has 14 amino acids. V lost 5 bases to trimming and J lost 4 bases, with 12 bases between them. Per the germline V gene, CDR1 is LNHDA and CDR2 is SQIVND (reference sequence). CDR3 nucleotides: TGTGCCAGTAGTCGCGAGTGGGCTTACAATGAGCAGTTCTTC. It translates to CASSREWAYNEQFF.

This clone was detected many times. J is TRBJ1-3 and V is TRBV27; D gene ambiguous. Between the trimmed V and J ends, which lost 7 bases and 4 bases, there was a span of 5 bases. The CDR3 length is 11 residues. CDR1 and CDR2 from the germline V gene are MNHEY and SMNVEV (reference sequence). This CDR3 reads CASKRGNTIYF. Here the CDR3 DNA reads TGTGCCAGCAAGAGGGGAAACACCATATATTTT.

The chain combines TRBV25-1 with TRBJ2-5; D remains ambiguous. CDR3 size: 15 residues. Trimming took 3 bases from V and 1 from J, leaving 12 bases between them. Germline CDR1 and CDR2: MGHDK and SYGVNS. This CDR3 reads CASSELTGIQETQYF. As DNA, the CDR3 is TGTGCCAGCAGTGAGTTGACTGGGATCCAAGAGACCCAGTACTTC.

V usage is TRBV7-2 and J usage is TRBJ2-5; 7 bases align to TRBD2. The V gene end was trimmed by 10 bases and the J gene end by 5 bases; junction bases not matched to a gene: 10. The CDR3 loop spans 13 amino acids. Germline-derived CDR1 and CDR2 are SGHTA and FQGNSA. CDR3 sequence (DNA): TGTGCCAATAGGGGCGGGGAGGGGGAGACCCAGTACTTC. This gives the protein CANRGGEGETQYF.

V usage is TRBV28 and J usage is TRBJ2-7; 9 bases align to TRBD1. The CDR3 sequence is 17 residues long. From germline, CDR1 is MDHEN and CDR2 SYDVKM. J lost 3 bases, V lost 3 bases, and 12 bases had no gene match. CDR3 sequence: CASSLLRPGQGHYEQYF. In DNA form, the CDR3 reads TGTGCCAGCAGTTTGCTTAGACCGGGACAGGGCCACTACGAGCAGTACTTC.

To note about this clone: This likely stems from a read error, as it lies one base from a far larger clone. The chain joins TRBV15 to TRBJ1-4; 12 nucleotides agree with TRBD1. The V gene's germline CDR1 is LNHNV and CDR2 YYDKDF (reference sequence). The CDR3 contains 16 residues. In DNA form, the CDR3 reads TGTGCCACCGGCAGAGATTCGGGACAGGGGGCTGAAAAACTGTTTTTT. It encodes CATGRDSGQGAEKLFF.

V is TRBV6-1 and J is TRBJ1-5, with D tentatively TRBD1 (5 bases). CDR3 length equals 14 residues. The V end lost 3 bases, the J end lost 6 bases, and 12 bases lay between the germline ends. Germline-derived CDR1 and CDR2 are MNHNS and SASEGT. CDR3: CASSDRGSVQPQHF. The DNA of the CDR3 is TGTGCCAGCAGTGATCGGGGGTCGGTTCAGCCCCAGCATTTT.

This clone was detected a few times. The J gene is TRBJ1-5, the V gene TRBV2; possibly TRBD1 for D (5 bases). Looked up from germline, CDR1 is SNHLY and CDR2 is FYNNEI. Trimming took off 3 bases at V and 2 bases at J, with 8 bases between the two ends. This CDR3 is 14 amino acids long. CDR3 in DNA: TGTGCCAGCAGTGACAGGGTCGGCAATCAGCCCCAGCATTTT. It specifies CASSDRVGNQPQHF.

The chain employs TRBV27 and TRBJ2-3; D gene uncertain. The germline V and J ends were trimmed by 4 bases and 0 bases, with 8 bases remaining between them. This CDR3 spans 14 amino acids. Per germline, CDR1 MNHEY and CDR2 SMNVEV (reference sequence). CDR3 nucleotide sequence: TGTGCCAGCAGTTGGCAAGCTAGCACAGATACGCAGTATTTT. Protein: CASSWQASTDTQYF.

On this clone: Within the sample, other DNA sequences also encode this same CDR3. This chain joins TRBV5-1 and TRBJ2-1; D call uncertain. CDR1 and CDR2 (germline): SGHRS, YFSETQ. The V end lost 0 bases, the J end lost 7 bases, and 8 bases lay between the germline ends. The CDR3 is made up of 13 amino acids. CDR3 sequence (DNA): TGCGCCAGCAGCTTGGGGGTGGGGAATGAGCAGTTCTTC. The encoded protein is CASSLGVGNEQFF.

The gene calls are TRBV7-3 and TRBJ2-7, with D tentatively TRBD2 (5 bases). CDR3 size: 13 residues. Per germline, CDR1 SGHTA and CDR2 FQGTGA. Trimming shortened V by 5 bases and J by 8 bases, and 16 bases separated the two germline ends. The CDR3 DNA reads TGTGCCAGCAGCGACCGGGGTAGGATGAAGCAGTACTTC. As protein: CASSDRGRMKQYF. Full variable domain (missing parts from reference TRBV7-3 and TRBJ2-7): GAGVSQTPSNKVTEKGKYVELRCDPISGHTALYWYRQSLGQGPEFLIYFQGTGAADDSGLPNDRFFAVRPEGSVSTLKIQRTERGDSAVYLCASSDRGRMKQYFGPGTRLTVT.